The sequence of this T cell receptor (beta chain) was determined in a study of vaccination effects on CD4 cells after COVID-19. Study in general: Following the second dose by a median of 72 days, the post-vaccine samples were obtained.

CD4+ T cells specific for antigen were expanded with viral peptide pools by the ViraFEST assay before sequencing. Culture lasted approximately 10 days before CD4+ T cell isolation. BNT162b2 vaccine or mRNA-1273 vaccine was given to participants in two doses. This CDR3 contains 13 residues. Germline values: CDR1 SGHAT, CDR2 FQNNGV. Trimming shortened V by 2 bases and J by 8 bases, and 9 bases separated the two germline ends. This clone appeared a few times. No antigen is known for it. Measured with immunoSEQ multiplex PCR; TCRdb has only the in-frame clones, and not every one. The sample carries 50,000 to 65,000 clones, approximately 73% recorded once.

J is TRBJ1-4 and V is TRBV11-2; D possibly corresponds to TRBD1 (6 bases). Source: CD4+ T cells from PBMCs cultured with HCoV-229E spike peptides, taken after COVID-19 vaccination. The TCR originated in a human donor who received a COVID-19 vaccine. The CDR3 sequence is CASSLRTAEKLFF. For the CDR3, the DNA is TGTGCCAGCAGCTTAAGGACAGCCGAAAAACTGTTTTTT.